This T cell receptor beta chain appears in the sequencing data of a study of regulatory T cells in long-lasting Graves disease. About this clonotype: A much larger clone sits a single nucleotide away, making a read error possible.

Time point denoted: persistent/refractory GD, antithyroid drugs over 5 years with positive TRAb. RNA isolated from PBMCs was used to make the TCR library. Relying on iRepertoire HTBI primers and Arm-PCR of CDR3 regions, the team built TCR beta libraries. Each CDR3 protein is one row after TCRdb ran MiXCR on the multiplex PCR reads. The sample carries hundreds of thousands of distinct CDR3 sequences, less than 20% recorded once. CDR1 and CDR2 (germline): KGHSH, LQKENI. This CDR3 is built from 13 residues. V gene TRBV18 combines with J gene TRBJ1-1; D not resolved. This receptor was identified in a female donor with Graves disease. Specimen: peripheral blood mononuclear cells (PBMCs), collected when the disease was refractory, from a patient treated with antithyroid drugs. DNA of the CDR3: TGTGCCGGCTCACCACAGAAAAACACTGAAGCTTTCTTT. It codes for CAGSPQKNTEAFF.